This TCR beta chain was identified during a study of blood T cell repertoires in COVID-19. Trimming at V came to 3 bases and at J to 0 bases, leaving 2 bases not matched to a gene. Germline V gives CDR1 LNHDA, CDR2 SQIVND (reference sequence). The CDR3 spans 17 residues. The Seattle site enrolled patients during active infection and followed them longitudinally. Assay: immunoSEQ multiplex PCR; the TCRdb copy retains only in-frame clones and omits some. The data show roughly 87,000 clones, approximately 85% seen once. The sequencing input was peripheral blood. This chain connects TRBV19 to TRBJ2-6, with 10 positions matching TRBD1. The receptor was isolated from a woman older than 75 with COVID-19, enrolled during active disease. CDR3 sequence (DNA): TGTGCCAGTAGTATGGGGACAGGGGTCTCTGGGGCCAACGTCCTGACTTTC. Translation: CASSMGTGVSGANVLTF.